Each of the 21 T cell receptor beta chains below was sequenced from the same sample in a study of control samples from healthy donors and cancer patients. Sequencing used immunoSEQ multiplex PCR; TCRdb keeps in-frame clones, though not all of them. The sample records 84,000 or so clones, about nine tenths being singletons. The sample consisted of blood. The source of these receptors is a man aged 25-45 years in good health.

The chain combines TRBV11-2 with TRBJ2-7; D is perhaps TRBD1 or TRBD2 (7 bases each). Trimming removed 3 bases from V and 4 bases from J, with 13 bases in between. The CDR3 has 14 residues. Germline CDR1 reads SGHAT; CDR2 reads FQNNGV. The CDR3 here is CASSLGGDSYEQYF. CDR3 DNA: TGTGCCAGCAGCTTGGGGGGGGACAGTTACGAGCAGTACTTC.

The chain is built from TRBV7-2 and TRBJ1-2; D possibly corresponds to TRBD1 (6 bases). Germline CDR1 SGHTA, CDR2 FQGNSA. V was cut by 1 base and J by 2 bases, with 11 bases left in between. The CDR3 runs 15 residues. Here the CDR3 reads CASSLGGGLNYGYTF. The CDR3 nucleotides read TGTGCCAGCAGCTTAGGTGGGGGCTTGAACTATGGCTACACCTTC. Together with reference TRBV7-2 and TRBJ1-2, the CDR3 gives the full variable domain: GAGVSQSPSNKVTEKGKDVELRCDPISGHTALYWYRQSLGQGLEFLIYFQGNSAPDKSGLPSDRFSAERTGGSVSTLTIQRTQQEDSAVYLCASSLGGGLNYGYTFGSGTRLTVV.

The chain uses TRBV11-3 and TRBJ2-7; 8 bases are shared with TRBD2. The germline gives CDR1 SGHNT, CDR2 YENEEA. The CDR3 contains 17 residues. The J segment lost 1 base and the V segment lost 3 bases, leaving 11 bases of the junction unmatched. The CDR3 here is CASSFLHPPGGSYEQYF. The CDR3 DNA reads as TGTGCCAGCAGCTTTTTGCACCCCCCGGGGGGGTCCTACGAGCAGTACTTC.

This clone was found a few times. The chain links TRBV3-1 (or the pseudogene TRBV3-2) to TRBJ2-5; weak D call: TRBD2 (6 bases). Trimming left V 5 bases short and J 1 base short, with 17 bases between. The V gene's germline CDR1 is LGHDT and CDR2 YNNKEL (reference sequence). This CDR3 comprises 16 residues. This CDR3 reads CASSDVGRALQETQYF. Here the CDR3 DNA reads TGTGCCAGCAGCGACGTCGGGAGAGCGCTCCAAGAGACCCAGTACTTC.

This chain uses TRBV6-6 with TRBJ2-1; 9 nucleotides line up with TRBD2. Losses at the gene ends were 8 bases for V and 2 bases for J; bases not matched to a gene: 7. This CDR3 spans 15 amino acids. Germline-derived CDR1 and CDR2 are MNHNY and SVGAGI (reference sequence). The CDR3 loop is CASRRREGTYNEQFF. As DNA, the CDR3 is TGTGCCAGCCGGAGGCGGGAGGGCACCTACAATGAGCAGTTCTTC.

The rearrangement uses TRBV7-8 and TRBJ2-1, with D hard to call. Germline V gene sequence: CDR1 SGHVS, CDR2 FQNEAQ. V lost 5 bases and J lost 5, with 16 bases in between. This CDR3 has 15 residues. This chain's CDR3 is CASSLGRVTHNEQFF. The CDR3 region has the DNA TGTGCCAGCAGCCTCGGGCGAGTAACCCACAATGAGCAGTTCTTC.

This chain connects TRBV18 to TRBJ2-7, with 11 positions matching TRBD1. Trimming removed 2 bases from V and 5 bases from J; junction bases left unmatched: 5. The length of the CDR3 is 15 residues. Germline CDR1 and CDR2: KGHSH and LQKENI. The CDR3 here is CASSPGTGGKNEQYF. The CDR3 DNA is TGTGCCAGCTCACCAGGGACAGGGGGGAAGAACGAGCAGTACTTC.

The chain links TRBV9 to TRBJ1-4; 9 bases align to TRBD1. The germline gives CDR1 SGDLS, CDR2 YYNGEE. CDR3 length: 14 amino acids. V lost 3 bases, J lost 6 bases, and 3 bases stayed unmatched. CDR3 DNA: TGTGCCAGCAGCGCGACAGGGGGTCATGAAAAACTGTTTTTT. It specifies CASSATGGHEKLFF. Variable domain in full (rest from reference TRBV9 and TRBJ1-4): DSGVTQTPKHLITATGQRVTLRCSPRSGDLSVYWYQQSLDQGLQFLIQYYNGEERAKGNILERFSAQQFPDLHSELNLSSLELGDSALYFCASSATGGHEKLFFGSGTQLSVL.

The J gene is TRBJ2-1, the V gene TRBV20-1; D gene ambiguous. Germline V gives CDR1 DFQATT, CDR2 SNEGSKA (reference sequence). The length of the CDR3 is 11 residues. Trimming removed 4 bases at V and 5 bases at J, with 6 bases between. The DNA of the CDR3 is TGCAGTGCTAAGAAAAACAATGAGCAGTTCTTC. Its translation: CSAKKNNEQFF.

The chain employs TRBV2 and TRBJ1-1, with 9 bases fitting TRBD1. The germline CDR1 and CDR2 sequences are SNHLY and FYNNEI. This CDR3 spans 13 amino acids. V trimming: 8 bases; J trimming: 4 bases; junction bases outside the gene matches: 5. The CDR3 bases are TGTGCCAGCGGGACAGGGCCCACCACTGAAGCTTTCTTT. Protein product: CASGTGPTTEAFF.

V and J are TRBV3-1 (or the pseudogene TRBV3-2) and TRBJ1-4; D gene ambiguous. The ends were cut back, 4 bases at V and 3 bases at J, with 6 bases in the middle. Germline CDR1 is LGHDT and CDR2 is YNNKEL (reference sequence). CDR3 length: 13 residues. Here the CDR3 reads CASSRVANEKLFF. CDR3 DNA: TGTGCCAGCAGCCGAGTGGCTAATGAAAAACTGTTTTTT.

The chain employs TRBV4-2 and TRBJ2-2; 9 bases line up with TRBD1. This CDR3 contains 17 residues. Germline CDR1 LGHNA, CDR2 YNFKEQ. V lost 3 bases to trimming and J lost 3 bases; unmatched junction nucleotides: 8. The CDR3 sequence: CASSQGGQGRDTGELFF. CDR3 sequence (DNA): TGTGCCAGCAGCCAGGGGGGACAGGGAAGGGACACCGGGGAGCTGTTTTTT.

The chain has TRBV28 and TRBJ1-6, with D unresolved. The germline V gene encodes CDR1 MDHEN and CDR2 SYDVKM. V was cut by 5 bases and J by 8 bases, with 10 bases left in between. There are 13 residues in the CDR3. The CDR3 here is CASSPPYYSPLHF. DNA of the CDR3: TGTGCCAGCAGTCCTCCGTACTATTCACCCCTCCACTTT.

The rearrangement joins TRBV15 to TRBJ1-4; a possible D gene is TRBD1 (5 bases). The CDR3 runs to 16 residues. Trimming removed 3 bases from V and 7 bases from J, with 18 bases in between. CDR1 and CDR2 (germline): LNHNV, YYDKDF (reference sequence). For the CDR3, the DNA is TGTGCCACCAGCAGTGAACAACAGGCAGGAAGTGAAAAACTGTTTTTT. Protein product: CATSSEQQAGSEKLFF.

The rearrangement joins TRBV5-4 to TRBJ2-1, with TRBD1 matching over 8 bases. There are 15 residues in the CDR3. The ends lost 3 bases at V and 5 bases at J; junction bases unmatched: 7. The germline gives CDR1 SGHNT, CDR2 YYREEE (reference sequence). The CDR3, as DNA: TGTGCCAGCAGCTCCCGGGACAGGCAAAACAATGAGCAGTTCTTC. Translated: CASSSRDRQNNEQFF.

The gene calls are TRBV28 and TRBJ2-7; 7 positions agree with TRBD1. Losses at the gene ends were 6 bases for V and 1 base for J; bases not matched to a gene: 6. The CDR3 loop spans 14 amino acids. CDR1 and CDR2 (germline): MDHEN, SYDVKM. The CDR3 region is CASRSTGRSYEQYF. CDR3 sequence (DNA): TGTGCCAGCAGGTCGACAGGGCGTTCCTACGAGCAGTACTTC.

The gene calls are TRBV4-1 and TRBJ2-7; TRBD1 agrees at 8 bases. The CDR3 consists of 16 residues. J was trimmed by 4 bases and V by 3 bases; bases with no gene match: 11. The germline V gene encodes CDR1 MGHRA and CDR2 YSYEKL. The CDR3 nucleotides read TGCGCCAGCAGCCAGCGCTCGACAGGGGAAAATTACGAGCAGTACTTC. Encoded protein: CASSQRSTGENYEQYF.

J is TRBJ2-7 and V is TRBV3-1 (or the pseudogene TRBV3-2); TRBD1 matches at 9 bases. The CDR3 sequence is 15 residues long. V lost 1 base and J lost 5; bases outside the gene matches: 6. Germline CDR1 LGHDT, CDR2 YNNKEL (reference sequence). In nucleotides, the CDR3 is TGTGCCAGCAGCCAAGCTGGGACAGGGATGAACGAGCAGTACTTC. This gives the protein CASSQAGTGMNEQYF.

V gene TRBV7-8 combines with J gene TRBJ2-7; maybe TRBD1 (5 bases). This CDR3 is 12 amino acids long. The V gene's germline CDR1 is SGHVS and CDR2 FQNEAQ. V lost 5 bases, J lost 4 bases, and 9 bases lay in between. The CDR3 sequence: CASSRDRYEQYF. The CDR3 DNA sequence: TGTGCCAGCAGCCGAGACAGATACGAGCAGTACTTC.

V and J are TRBV5-1 and TRBJ1-1, with D perhaps matching TRBD1 (6 bases). V was clipped by 0 bases and J by 2 bases, with 8 bases between them. The CDR3 extends over 14 amino acids. From germline, CDR1 is SGHRS and CDR2 YFSETQ. CDR3 residues: CASSLGTANTEAFF. The CDR3 DNA follows: TGCGCCAGCAGCTTGGGGACAGCAAACACTGAAGCTTTCTTT.

The V gene is TRBV11-3, the J gene TRBJ2-1, with D perhaps given as TRBD1 or TRBD2 (5 bases each). Looked up from germline, CDR1 is SGHNT and CDR2 is YENEEA. V gave up 5 bases and J gave up 0 bases, with 11 bases separating them. This CDR3 has 15 amino acids. CDR3 protein: CASSVGRSSYNEQFF. The CDR3 coding sequence is TGTGCCAGCAGCGTGGGACGGAGCTCCTACAATGAGCAGTTCTTC.